This is a list of T cell receptor beta chains from one sample in a study of OX40 agonist ivuxolimab in advanced cancers. The protocol was immunoSEQ multiplex PCR, while the TCRdb copy is restricted to in-frame clones and leaves out a portion. The sample lists more than 70,000 clones, approximately 94% occurring once. Sequencing was performed on CD4+ or CD8+ T cells sorted from blood, taken in a trial of the OX40 agonist ivuxolimab. These receptors were collected from an adult with an advanced solid tumor such as melanoma, head and neck, liver or kidney cancer. Both conserved end residues are part of each CDR3. Fields, in order: V gene, clone size, D gene, J gene, CDR3 protein, CDR3 DNA. The D gene is left open where the match is weak. Clone sizes are given selectively: once, few, many, or a class where the clone is expanded.

TRBV4-3	-	-	TRBJ2-7	CASSQEKGYEQYF	TGCGCCAGCAGCCAAGAAAAGGGCTACGAGCAGTACTTC
TRBV10-2	-	TRBD1	TRBJ1-1	CASSESFRGGTEAFF	TGCGCCAGCAGTGAGTCGTTCAGGGGGGGCACTGAAGCTTTCTTT
TRBV5-1	-	TRBD1	TRBJ2-7	CASSPDRGPSYEQYF	TGCGCCAGCAGCCCAGACAGGGGTCCCTCCTACGAGCAGTACTTC
TRBV5-1	-	-	TRBJ2-3	CASSETDSRLDTQYF	TGCGCCAGCAGCGAAACGGACAGTCGTTTGGATACGCAGTATTTT
TRBV9	-	-	TRBJ2-7	CASSVVPGDEQYF	TGTGCCAGCAGCGTAGTGCCGGGAGACGAGCAGTACTTC
TRBV7-2	-	-	TRBJ1-4	CASSPNEKLFF	TGTGCCAGCAGCCCCAATGAAAAACTGTTTTTT
TRBV2	-	TRBD1	TRBJ1-2	CASSEGPGQRPYGYTF	TGTGCCAGCAGTGAGGGCCCGGGACAGAGGCCCTATGGCTACACCTTC
TRBV19	-	TRBD2	TRBJ2-1	CASSMVAGPYNEQFF	TGTGCCAGTAGTATGGTAGCGGGGCCGTACAATGAGCAGTTCTTC
TRBV15	once	-	TRBJ1-6	CATSRDLGAGSPLHF	TGTGCCACCAGCAGAGATTTAGGGGCCGGGTCACCCCTCCACTTT
TRBV5-6	-	-	TRBJ1-2	CASSLGSANYGYTF	TGTGCCAGCAGCTTGGGGTCAGCAAACTATGGCTACACCTTC